This TCR beta chain comes out of a study of cytomegalovirus exposure and HLA in healthy donors. Study results and caveats: Cytomegalovirus status was reportedly diagnosed by the classifier with high sensitivity and specificity. In a later analysis, at a false discovery rate of 0.05, roughly 17,000 TCR beta sequences matched HLA alleles.

Remarks on this clone: Its antigen is not identified.

This CDR3 spans 13 amino acids. Between the trimmed V and J ends, which lost 2 bases and 8 bases, there was a span of 9 bases. CDR1 is MNHEY and CDR2 is SVGAGI in the germline V gene. Researchers ran the PCR with 60 Vbeta and 13 Jbeta primers. Assay used: immunoSEQ multiplex PCR; TCRdb lists only in-frame clones, some missing. This sample carries 95,000 to 150,000 clones, around 66% of them seen once, and the ten largest clones take 1.5% to 1.9%. The chain carries TRBV6-5 and TRBJ1-4, with D possibly TRBD1 on 5 matching bases. The TCR comes from a man aged 18 to 29 in good health and CMV-seronegative. Sequencing used PBMCs. This CDR3 reads CASSYDSLEKLFF. The CDR3 coding sequence is TGTGCCAGCAGTTACGACAGCTTAGAAAAACTGTTTTTT.